This T cell receptor beta chain was sequenced during a study of tumor-infiltrating lymphocytes in primary liver carcinoma (dated by TCRdb to 2016 to 2017). Broadly, across the study: The five patients, three men and two women aged 30 to 69 years, had hepatocellular carcinoma (four) or combined HCC and intrahepatic cholangiocarcinoma (one). A total of 35 or so specimens from 5 patients underwent TCRbeta repertoire sequencing, comprising 25 tumor regions, 5 adjacent noncancerous liver tissues and 5 peripheral blood samples. The tumors of the five patients were staged as T1-T3 N0M0, with maximum diameters ranging from roughly 4 to 10 cm. TCRbeta repertoire sequencing, expression microarrays and whole-exome sequencing were combined in the study across five regions of each liver tumor, with adjacent normal tissue and blood also included. The 20 to 30 tumor region samples were profiled with Agilent mRNA microarrays so that TCRbeta repertoire diversity could be related to the local molecular phenotype. Reproducibility between technical replicate repertoires was high, with correlation coefficients above 0.95 and mean shared-clone rates roughly 0.91. Each sample produced roughly 3.65 to 7.5 million productive TCRbeta reads, and read depth showed no significant difference between tissue types. General findings and caveats noted by the study authors: Because sequencing covered only the TCR beta chain and unpaired alpha chains were not captured, true repertoire diversity is likely underestimated. Repertoire overlap was found to be higher between tumor regions (mean approximately 35%) than between tumor-adjacent (roughly 17%) or tumor-blood (around 15%) pairs, consistent with antigen-driven expansion. Bulk unsorted samples precluded comparing CD4+ and CD8+ T cell repertoires. The top 250 clones accounted for a significantly greater share of the repertoire in tumors than in blood (p = 0.039). Only about 8-25% of top clones were found in all five regions of a tumor, suggesting spatial heterogeneity of tumor-infiltrating T cells. The study included only four or five patients, and the authors note findings should be validated in a larger study.

Using a constant-region primer and ProtoScript II reverse transcriptase, TCRbeta-specific cDNA was reverse-transcribed from approximately 0.55 ug total RNA. The TCRbeta libraries were prepared through three rounds of nested multiplex PCR following a slightly modified ARM-PCR procedure. The first two PCR rounds used multiplex TRBV1-TRBV30 forward primers with a Cbeta reverse primer, each for 10 cycles. Sample barcodes and Illumina adapters were added in a final 25-cycle PCR using Deep VentR polymerase. Before sequencing, amplicons between 200 and 500 bp were purified from gel using a QIAquick gel extraction kit. An Illumina HiSeq 2500 was used to sequence the TCRbeta amplicons, generating 250-bp paired-end reads. In the paper's pipeline: Reads were quality-trimmed with Trimmomatic v0.33, and paired reads were merged with FLASH v1.2.11 to recover full CDR3 sequences. MiGEC v1.2.1b assigned V, D and J germline segments to the rearranged TCRbeta sequences. VDJtools v1.0.0 computed clonotype statistics and Shannon-Wiener diversity indices. To cut down on sampling bias, every analysis after diversity analysis relied on just the 250 most abundant clonotypes from each sample. Through fastp at Q25 and MiXCR, TCRdb rebuilt clones from the public reads, retaining in-frame beta chains. Every entry covers one CDR3 protein and lists the most common genes and DNA from its rows. TCRdb's processing, not the authors' own work, is the source of the V and J calls. The sample profile shows roughly 20,000 distinct CDR3 sequences; approximately 70% of them were found once. The ten largest clones capture around two fifths of the sample.

A word on this clonotype: Its target antigen remains unknown. One end of the junction is discordant with germline, which a read error may explain.

The CDR3 runs 18 amino acids, cysteine and phenylalanine included. The kept DNA is CDR3 alone, 54 bases in frame from the first base. The germline V gene supplies CDR1 LGHNA and CDR2 YNFKEQ. Total RNA and DNA were co-extracted from about 19-30 mg of bulk tissue with the AllPrep DNA/RNA mini kit, without cell sorting. Four to six patients with histopathologically diagnosed primary liver carcinoma underwent surgical resection in China between late 2015 and 2016. Patients had chronic HBV infection and were treatment-naive at sampling. Five spatially separated regions were sampled from each tumor: the superior, inferior, left-lateral and right-lateral poles, plus the tumor centre. More than 90% viable tumor cells were found by histology in every tumor sample. Fresh tumor and adjacent tissue pieces were bisected; one half was stored in RNAlater at -80°C, the other sent for histology.

The TCR sequence derives from a man aged 35-49 years with primary liver carcinoma and hepatitis B virus infection. The chain couples TRBV4-2 to TRBJ2-7, with 7 bases in between that match TRBD2. The sequenced sample consisted of liver tumor tissue from sampling region 1. What the cell subset or site label conveys for this sample: tumor region T1, superior pole. The CDR3 in this case is CASSQYGLVGIGSYKQYF. The DNA sequence is TGTGCCAGCAGCCAGTACGGACTAGTGGGAATCGGGTCCTACAAGCAGTACTTC.